This entry lists 32 T cell receptor beta chains sequenced from one sample in a study of blood T cell repertoires in COVID-19. Repertoires were generated with immunoSEQ multiplex PCR, while TCRdb's copy carries only in-frame clones and drops some. This sample yields some 120,000 clones, of which roughly 84% are seen a single time; under 15% belongs to the top ten. Sequenced: peripheral blood. The receptors were sampled from a woman aged 25 to 39 who had recovered from COVID-19.

J is TRBJ1-1 and V is TRBV6-5; unclear D gene. The CDR3 runs to 13 residues. CDR1 and CDR2 from the germline V gene are MNHEY and SVGAGI. The V end lost 7 bases, the J end lost 2 bases, and 11 bases lay between the germline ends. CDR3: CASIGGTNTEAFF. Written as DNA, the CDR3 is TGTGCCAGCATCGGCGGAACAAACACTGAAGCTTTCTTT.

V is TRBV7-9 and J is TRBJ1-3; D is uncertain. CDR3 length: 15 amino acids. The germline V and J ends were trimmed by 5 bases and 0 bases, with 11 bases remaining between them. CDR1 and CDR2 from the germline V gene are SEHNR and FQNEAQ (reference sequence). CDR3 in amino acids: CASSPSASSGNTIYF. The CDR3 DNA is TGTGCCAGCAGCCCCTCCGCCAGCTCTGGAAACACCATATATTTT.

The CDR3 sequence: CASSPTSGSSYNEQFF. CDR3 nucleotide sequence: TGTGCCAGCAGCCCTACTAGCGGGAGCTCCTACAATGAGCAGTTCTTC. The chain couples TRBV5-4 to TRBJ2-1; TRBD2 agrees at 11 bases. The CDR3 consists of 16 residues. J lost 0 bases, V lost 4 bases, and 3 bases had no gene match. Germline V lookup: CDR1 SGHNT, CDR2 YYREEE (reference sequence).

The CDR3 is CASSYGGGRSGELFF. The CDR3 nucleotides are TGTGCCAGCAGTTACGGCGGGGGGCGAAGCGGGGAGCTGTTTTTT. The gene calls are TRBV6-5 and TRBJ2-2; 8 nucleotides align to TRBD2. The CDR3 sequence is 15 residues long. Germline CDR1 MNHEY, CDR2 SVGAGI. The V segment lost 2 bases and the J segment 7 bases; nucleotides outside the gene matches: 6.

This clone has a single count. The V and J genes are TRBV6-5 and TRBJ1-5, with 8 positions matching TRBD1. The CDR3 totals 15 residues. With 8 bases clipped from V and 5 bases from J, the junction kept 11 bases outside the gene matches. Per germline, CDR1 MNHEY and CDR2 SVGAGI. CDR3 in amino acids: CASSISRGHDQPQHF. The CDR3 coding sequence is TGTGCCAGCTCTATCAGCAGGGGGCACGATCAGCCCCAGCATTTT.

V is TRBV5-8 and J is TRBJ2-5, with D uncertain. The germline V and J ends were trimmed by 0 bases and 6 bases, with 6 bases remaining between them. This CDR3 contains 12 residues. Germline values: CDR1 SGHTS, CDR2 YDEGEE. This CDR3 is CASSLGTKTQYF. CDR3 bases: TGTGCCAGCAGCTTGGGCACAAAGACCCAGTACTTC. Using reference TRBV5-8 and TRBJ2-5 for the parts outside the CDR3, the full variable domain is EAGVTQSPTHLIKTRGQQATLRCSPISGHTSVYWYQQALGLGLQFLLWYDEGEERNRGNFPPRFSGRQFPNYSSELNVNALELEDSALYLCASSLGTKTQYFGPGTRLLVL.

In DNA form, the CDR3 reads TGTGCCAGCAGTGACGGGACAGGGTTACAGACCCAGTACTTC. Its protein product is CASSDGTGLQTQYF. The chain combines TRBV25-1 with TRBJ2-5; TRBD1 matches 9 bases. With V trimmed by 3 bases and J by 6 bases, 5 bases remained unmatched. CDR3 length: 14 amino acids. CDR1 and CDR2 (germline): MGHDK, SYGVNS.

This clone came up once. The rearrangement uses TRBV3-1 (or the pseudogene TRBV3-2) and TRBJ2-3; 12 positions match TRBD2. The CDR3 length is 16 residues. Trimming cost V 4 bases and J 5 bases; bases outside gene matches: 7. The germline V gene encodes CDR1 LGHDT and CDR2 YNNKEL (reference sequence). The DNA for the CDR3 is TGTGCCAGCAGCCCTTGGACTAGCGGGGCGGGAGATACGCAGTATTTT. This sequence encodes CASSPWTSGAGDTQYF.

The chain combines TRBV6-4 with TRBJ1-1; 8 nucleotides agree with TRBD1. Germline values: CDR1 MRHNA, CDR2 SNTAGT. The CDR3 is 14 residues long. The trim removed 6 bases at V and 1 base at J, leaving 4 bases unmatched. CDR3 sequence reads: CASRETGGNTEAFF. The CDR3 DNA reads as TGTGCCAGCAGGGAAACAGGGGGGAACACTGAAGCTTTCTTT.

The CDR3 nucleotides are TGTGCCAGCAGCCTCCGGGACAGGGGGCTTGGAGGAAACACCATATATTTT. This codes for CASSLRDRGLGGNTIYF. The V and J genes are TRBV3-1 (or the pseudogene TRBV3-2) and TRBJ1-3; 12 positions match TRBD1. Germline CDR1 is LGHDT and CDR2 is YNNKEL (reference sequence). CDR3 size: 17 residues. V shed 4 bases, J shed 4 bases, and the junction held 8 bases outside the gene matches.

This clone was counted many times. The chain combines TRBV7-9 with TRBJ2-2, with 8 bases that match TRBD1. CDR1 is SEHNR, CDR2 FQNEAQ, per germline (reference sequence). The CDR3 contains 17 residues. Trimming removed 1 base from V and 2 bases from J; junction bases left unmatched: 6. CDR3 residues: CASSLGGRGPNTGELFF. CDR3 DNA: TGTGCCAGCAGCTTAGGTGGCAGGGGGCCCAACACCGGGGAGCTGTTTTTT.

This clone was seen ten or more times. The CDR3 nucleotides are TGTGCCATCACAGGGGGCTTAATAGGAACTGAAGCTTTCTTT. This codes for CAITGGLIGTEAFF. The chain has TRBV28 and TRBJ1-1, with 9 bases lining up with TRBD1. CDR1 and CDR2 (germline): MDHEN, SYDVKM. J gave up 5 bases and V 10 bases, and 11 bases lay outside the gene matches. This CDR3 has 14 amino acids.

This chain joins TRBV7-2 and TRBJ1-5; a possible D gene is TRBD1 (6 bases). V lost 5 bases, J lost 4 bases, and 12 bases lay in between. The CDR3 runs to 14 residues. Germline V gives CDR1 SGHTA, CDR2 FQGNSA. The CDR3 bases are TGTGCCAGCAGCCCCCAACAGGGTAATCAGCCCCAGCATTTT. Amino acids: CASSPQQGNQPQHF.

The CDR3 sequence: CASSLVRDSYGYTF. CDR3 coding DNA: TGTGCCAGCAGCTTAGTCCGGGATAGCTATGGCTACACCTTC. V is TRBV7-9 and J is TRBJ1-2; no firm D call. Germline V lookup: CDR1 SEHNR, CDR2 FQNEAQ (reference sequence). Trimming took 1 base from V and 4 from J, leaving 10 bases between them. CDR3 length: 14 residues. Full variable domain (rest looked up from reference TRBV7-9 and TRBJ1-2): DTGVSQNPRHKITKRGQNVTFRCDPISEHNRLYWYRQTLGQGPEFLTYFQNEAQLEKSRLLSDRFSAERPKGSFSTLEIQRTEQGDSAMYLCASSLVRDSYGYTFGSGTRLTVV.

CDR3 sequence reads: CASSLNHQPQHF. The DNA for the CDR3 is TGTGCCAGCAGTTTAAATCATCAGCCCCAGCATTTT. This chain uses TRBV2 with TRBJ1-5; D is ambiguous. V shed 5 bases and J shed 5 bases, with 7 bases lying between them. CDR1 SNHLY and CDR2 FYNNEI come from the germline V gene. The CDR3 loop spans 12 amino acids.

The gene calls are TRBV7-2 and TRBJ2-7; D possibly corresponds to TRBD1 (6 bases). Trimming removed 5 bases from V and 2 bases from J, with 10 bases in between. The CDR3 sequence is 13 residues long. The germline gives CDR1 SGHTA, CDR2 FQGNSA. The CDR3 loop is CASSPQGTYEQYF. The DNA for the CDR3 is TGTGCCAGCAGCCCACAGGGAACCTACGAGCAGTACTTC. The full variable domain, with the rest looked up from reference TRBV7-2 and TRBJ2-7, is GAGVSQSPSNKVTEKGKDVELRCDPISGHTALYWYRQSLGQGLEFLIYFQGNSAPDKSGLPSDRFSAERTGGSVSTLTIQRTQQEDSAVYLCASSPQGTYEQYFGPGTRLTVT.

This clone appeared a single time. The CDR3 sequence: CASSLNQAGAYEQYF. In DNA, the CDR3 is TGTGCCAGCAGCTTAAATCAAGCGGGAGCCTACGAGCAGTACTTC. The V and J genes are TRBV13 and TRBJ2-7; 8 bases are shared with TRBD2. The length of the CDR3 is 15 residues. V lost 2 bases to trimming and J lost 2 bases; unmatched junction nucleotides: 5. Per the germline V gene, CDR1 is PRHDT and CDR2 is FYEKMQ (reference sequence).

V and J are TRBV13 and TRBJ1-5, with no clear D. Germline V gene lookup returns CDR1 PRHDT and CDR2 FYEKMQ (reference sequence). V shed 0 bases and J shed 6 bases, with 9 bases lying between them. The CDR3 totals 14 residues. The DNA of the CDR3 is TGTGCCAGCAGCTTAGGTAGGGCGGGTCAGCCCCAGCATTTT. Translated, it gives CASSLGRAGQPQHF.

The chain joins TRBV10-3 to TRBJ2-2; 7 bases line up with TRBD2. The junction had 6 bases not matched to a gene; V was cut back by 0 bases and J by 5 bases. The CDR3 has 16 residues. Germline lookup yields CDR1 ENHRY and CDR2 SYGVKD. The CDR3 loop is CAISESGRGRTGELFF. DNA for the CDR3: TGTGCCATCAGTGAGTCCGGGCGGGGGAGAACCGGGGAGCTGTTTTTT.

The V call is TRBV9, the J call TRBJ1-3; TRBD1 matches at 8 bases. V shed 4 bases, J shed 3 bases, and the junction held 6 bases outside the gene matches. The CDR3 sequence is 15 residues long. Germline V CDR1 and CDR2: SGDLS, YYNGEE. CDR3 DNA: TGTGCCAGCAGCTCACCACAGGGGGTTGGAAACACCATATATTTT. It is translated as CASSSPQGVGNTIYF.

This chain uses TRBV9 with TRBJ2-7; the match to TRBD2 covers 12 bases. With 0 bases clipped from V and 9 bases from J, the junction kept 7 bases outside the gene matches. The V gene's germline CDR1 is SGDLS and CDR2 YYNGEE. This CDR3 comprises 15 residues. Here the CDR3 reads CASSVEASGGAAQYF. CDR3 coding DNA: TGTGCCAGCAGCGTAGAGGCTAGCGGGGGGGCAGCGCAGTACTTC. Together with reference TRBV9 and TRBJ2-7, the CDR3 gives the full variable domain: DSGVTQTPKHLITATGQRVTLRCSPRSGDLSVYWYQQSLDQGLQFLIQYYNGEERAKGNILERFSAQQFPDLHSELNLSSLELGDSALYFCASSVEASGGAAQYFGPGTRLTVT.

V gene TRBV2 combines with J gene TRBJ2-5; 7 bases agree with TRBD1. J lost 5 bases, V lost 0 bases, and 6 bases had no gene match. Germline V gives CDR1 SNHLY, CDR2 FYNNEI. The length of the CDR3 is 15 residues. CDR3 sequence reads: CASSEAVRGKETQYF. The CDR3 DNA follows: TGTGCCAGCAGTGAAGCGGTCAGGGGGAAGGAGACCCAGTACTTC.

The rearrangement uses TRBV3-1 (or the pseudogene TRBV3-2) and TRBJ1-4, with TRBD1 matching over 9 bases. CDR1 is LGHDT, CDR2 YNNKEL, per germline (reference sequence). The CDR3 spans 14 residues. J lost 8 bases, V lost 4 bases, and 5 bases had no gene match. The CDR3, as DNA: TGTGCCAGCAGCCCCTGGGACAGGGAGGAAAAACTGTTTTTT. Translation: CASSPWDREEKLFF.

J is TRBJ2-1 and V is TRBV6-5, with D maybe TRBD1 (6 bases). The V gene lost 3 bases and the J gene lost 6 bases, with 15 bases spanning the gap. The germline CDR1 and CDR2 sequences are MNHEY and SVGAGI. The CDR3 runs 15 residues. This CDR3 reads CASSYDRLGGNEQFF. CDR3 sequence (DNA): TGTGCCAGCAGTTATGACAGGTTAGGGGGCAATGAGCAGTTCTTC.

This chain links TRBV24-1 with TRBJ1-5; D may be TRBD1 (6 bases). Germline V CDR1 and CDR2: KGHDR, SFDVKD. The CDR3 is made up of 18 amino acids. V was pared by 3 bases and J by 0 bases, with 17 bases between. Written as DNA, the CDR3 is TGTGCCACCAGTGATAATCGGACAGCTAACTATAGCAATCAGCCCCAGCATTTT. As protein: CATSDNRTANYSNQPQHF.

This clone was detected a few times. The J gene is TRBJ1-1, the V gene TRBV5-1; TRBD1 matches 10 bases. Germline CDR1 SGHRS, CDR2 YFSETQ. The V and J ends lost 4 bases and 2 bases, in that order; junction bases with no gene match: 2. The CDR3 extends over 14 amino acids. The DNA for the CDR3 is TGCGCCAGCAGCCGACAGGGGGCAAACACTGAAGCTTTCTTT. Protein sequence: CASSRQGANTEAFF.

This chain links TRBV4-1 with TRBJ2-2, with 7 nucleotides matching TRBD1. The CDR3 length is 15 residues. Trimming removed 4 bases from V and 3 bases from J; junction bases left unmatched: 5. Per germline, CDR1 MGHRA and CDR2 YSYEKL. CDR3 protein: CASSLRTGDTGELFF. The CDR3 DNA reads as TGCGCCAGCAGCCTACGAACAGGGGACACCGGGGAGCTGTTTTTT.

The rearrangement links TRBV9 to TRBJ2-7; 7 bases are shared with TRBD1. Losses at the gene ends were 4 bases for V and 2 bases for J; bases not matched to a gene: 6. The germline gives CDR1 SGDLS, CDR2 YYNGEE. This CDR3 region has 14 residues. The CDR3 DNA is TGTGCCAGCAGCATCGATACAGGGGCCTACGAGCAGTACTTC. Amino acids: CASSIDTGAYEQYF.

The chain employs TRBV18 and TRBJ2-7; TRBD2 is a possible D gene (5 bases). V lost 6 bases and J 3 bases, leaving 27 bases between the germline ends. This CDR3 is built from 18 residues. Germline V gives CDR1 KGHSH, CDR2 LQKENI. The CDR3 protein is CASSNGSELVLQDYEQYF. The CDR3 region has the DNA TGTGCCAGCTCGAATGGATCTGAACTAGTGCTACAAGACTACGAGCAGTACTTC.

The chain has TRBV4-2 and TRBJ2-7, with TRBD2 identical over 8 bases. The germline V gene has CDR1 LGHNA and CDR2 YNFKEQ. This CDR3 contains 17 residues. V shed 0 bases, J shed 3 bases, and the junction held 10 bases outside the gene matches. This CDR3 reads CASSQDESGSQLYEQYF. Here the CDR3 DNA reads TGTGCCAGCAGCCAAGATGAGAGCGGGAGCCAACTCTACGAGCAGTACTTC.

This clone was seen a handful of times. J is TRBJ2-7 and V is TRBV5-6; TRBD1 matches at 7 bases. Germline values: CDR1 SGHDT, CDR2 YYEEEE. V gave up 4 bases and J gave up 0 bases; unmatched junction bases: 7. CDR3 length: 15 residues. CDR3 nucleotide sequence: TGTGCCAGCAGCCCGGACGGGACAGCCTCCTACGAGCAGTACTTC. Its translation is CASSPDGTASYEQYF.

This clone was detected once. The same CDR3 is also encoded by other DNA sequences in this sample. The V gene is TRBV11-2, the J gene TRBJ1-1; no reliable D call. The germline gives CDR1 SGHAT, CDR2 FQNNGV. Between the trimmed V and J ends, which lost 0 bases and 1 base, there was a span of 3 bases. The CDR3 is 13 amino acids. The CDR3 loop is CASSLDRNTEAFF. In nucleotides, the CDR3 is TGTGCCAGCAGCTTAGACAGGAACACTGAAGCTTTCTTT. Full variable domain (outside the CDR3, taken from reference TRBV11-2 and TRBJ1-1): EAGVAQSPRYKIIEKRQSVAFWCNPISGHATLYWYQQILGQGPKLLIQFQNNGVVDDSQLPKDRFSAERLKGVDSTLKIQPAKLEDSAVYLCASSLDRNTEAFFGQGTRLTVV.